This TCR beta chain stems from a study of T-cell reconstitution after alpha-beta-depleted transplantation in children. Study-wide findings and caveats: The origin of alpha-beta T cells about two months after transplant was reportedly several hundred expanded graft clones. After one year, T-cell counts and TCRbeta diversity mostly came from new T cells. Some patients' high day-60 TCRbeta diversity was attributed to recipient cells surviving conditioning.

Germline loops: CDR1 SGHVS, CDR2 FQNEAQ. This CDR3 spans 15 amino acids. The V and J ends lost 5 bases and 3 bases respectively, with 14 bases between them. This clonotype was detected only a few times. The target antigen is unknown. Preparation of the TCRbeta library was carried out with unique molecular identifiers. TCRdb reprocessed the PCR reads via MiXCR and lists one record per CDR3 protein. The sample lists roughly 420,000 distinct CDR3 sequences, around 16% occurring once. The input for sequencing was PBMCs, mostly from graft donor cells, taken 360 days after TCRalphabeta/CD19-depleted stem cell transplant. The receptor's source is a boy under three years old who had a stem cell transplant for Wiskott-Aldrich syndrome, so the T cells may come from the graft donor. This chain uses TRBV7-8 with TRBJ1-5, with D tentatively TRBD1 (6 bases). DNA for the CDR3: TGTGCCAGCAGCGTTGGACAGACATTCAATCAGCCCCAGCATTTT. This sequence encodes CASSVGQTFNQPQHF.